This T cell receptor (beta chain) was recorded in a study of blood T cell repertoires in COVID-19. Looking at the study overall: The analysed material was cDNA or gDNA that came from T cells, B-cell-depleted T cells, or PBMCs.

Assay: immunoSEQ multiplex PCR; the TCRdb copy retains only in-frame clones and omits some. The repertoire has 100,000 to 150,000 clones, approximately 90% of them found once; the top ten carry approximately 10%. Looked up from germline, CDR1 is LGHDT and CDR2 is YNNKEL (reference sequence). The CDR3 runs to 14 residues. V lost 4 bases to trimming and J lost 4 bases, with 13 bases between them. V is TRBV3-1 (or the pseudogene TRBV3-2) and J is TRBJ2-5, with D perhaps matching TRBD1 (6 bases). The origin of this receptor is a man in his forties or fifties with acute or convalescent COVID-19. The material sequenced was peripheral blood. CDR3 nucleotides: TGTGCCAGCAGCCCCCTCACAGGGCTAGAGACCCAGTACTTC. Translation gives CASSPLTGLETQYF.